This T cell receptor beta chain was sequenced during a study of beta chain features in type 1 diabetes. Study observations and caveats: Patients with Type 1 diabetes showed moderately but significantly shorter TCRB CDR3s in all four CD4+ subsets.

Of note for this clone: Its target is not known.

The CDR3 has 14 residues. The V end was cut by 4 bases, the J end by 5 bases, with 13 bases between. Germline V CDR1 and CDR2: SGHAT, FQNNGV. The investigators reverse transcribed all of the isolated RNA, so they sequenced expressed TCRB transcripts. Reads from naive, central memory and regulatory T cell samples averaged around 3.7 million. The assay was immunoSEQ multiplex PCR, and TCRdb's table has in-frame clones only and misses some. The sample holds about 340,000 clones, around 9.7% seen once. Sequencing input: central memory CD4+ T cells from blood. The source is a man aged 25-45 years with type 1 diabetes. The rearrangement links TRBV11-2 to TRBJ2-3, with D uncertain. The CDR3 is CASSSRGAEDTQYF. CDR3 DNA sequence: TGTGCCAGCAGCTCCCGCGGTGCCGAAGATACGCAGTATTTT.